The clone carrying this T cell receptor beta chain was detected only a few times. This record comes from a study of blood T cell repertoires in COVID-19. The CDR3 sequence is 14 residues long. V lost 3 bases and J lost 6, with 13 bases in between. CDR1 and CDR2 from the germline V gene are KGHDR and SFDVKD. In the original workflow: Estimation of nucleated cell counts was performed using reference gene primer amplification. TCRdb's table, derived via immunoSEQ multiplex PCR, lists solely in-frame clones and lacks some. D and trimming were read from the DNA, whereas the V and J calls and clone size are those reported in that table. This table holds 150,000 or so clones, about 81% found once.

Sequenced: peripheral blood. V and J are TRBV24-1 and TRBJ1-2; D not resolved. The source is a human donor in a cohort sampled during active COVID-19. For the CDR3, the DNA is TGTGCCACCAGTGATGAATTGGCAGGCCATGGCTACACCTTC. It yields the protein CATSDELAGHGYTF.